These 25 T cell receptor beta chains originate from one sample sequenced in a study of T-cell reconstitution after alpha-beta-depleted transplantation in children. During its preparation, the TCRbeta library received unique molecular identifiers. TCRdb processed the PCR reads anew with MiXCR; each CDR3 protein has one entry. This sample has under 400,000 distinct CDR3 sequences, with approximately 23% found just once. The sample here was PBMCs, mostly from graft donor cells, taken 180 days after TCRalphabeta/CD19-depleted stem cell transplant. The receptors derive from a male patient aged 5 to 17 who had a stem cell transplant for acute lymphoblastic leukemia, so the T cells may come from the graft donor.

The table lists this clonotype with many counts. V and J are TRBV7-9 and TRBJ2-7, with a weak D call TRBD2 (5 bases). In germline, CDR1 is SEHNR, CDR2 FQNEAQ (reference sequence). CDR3 length equals 17 residues. Trimming shortened V by 4 bases and J by 2 bases, and 21 bases separated the two germline ends. The chain's CDR3 is CASSSTKDPREAYEQYF. Written as DNA, the CDR3 is TGTGCCAGCAGCTCGACTAAGGACCCCCGAGAAGCCTACGAGCAGTACTTC. The entire variable domain, with the rest obtained from reference TRBV7-9 and TRBJ2-7, is as follows: DTGVSQNPRHKITKRGQNVTFRCDPISEHNRLYWYRQTLGQGPEFLTYFQNEAQLEKSRLLSDRFSAERPKGSFSTLEIQRTEQGDSAMYLCASSSTKDPREAYEQYFGPGTRLTVT.

This clonotype was seen a handful of times. The chain is built from TRBV7-9 and TRBJ1-1, with no clear D. The CDR3 is made up of 14 amino acids. V dropped 5 bases and J dropped 5 bases, with 15 bases sitting between them. CDR1 SEHNR and CDR2 FQNEAQ come from the germline V gene (reference sequence). CDR3 loop: CASSVQASLTEAFF. CDR3 bases: TGTGCCAGCAGCGTCCAAGCGAGTTTGACTGAAGCTTTCTTT.

The genes are TRBV7-9 and TRBJ2-7; D might be TRBD1 or TRBD2, each matching 6 bases. Looked up from germline, CDR1 is SEHNR and CDR2 is FQNEAQ (reference sequence). Between the trimmed V and J ends, which lost 6 bases and 0 bases, there was a span of 18 bases. CDR3 length equals 16 residues. CDR3 residues: CASRAGEEGISYEQYF. CDR3 DNA: TGTGCCAGCAGAGCAGGGGAGGAGGGAATCTCCTACGAGCAGTACTTC.

The genes are TRBV29-1 and TRBJ1-1, with D possibly matching TRBD1 (5 bases). V lost 0 bases and J lost 4, with 15 bases in between. The germline gives CDR1 SQVTM, CDR2 ANQGSEA. The CDR3 spans 15 residues. The DNA for the CDR3 is TGCAGCGTTGAAGACCCGCGGACGGGGCCCACTGAAGCTTTCTTT. This translates into CSVEDPRTGPTEAFF.

This clonotype has just a few counts. The genes are TRBV9 and TRBJ1-5; D not certain. Deletions cut 0 bases from V and 8 bases from J, with 12 bases between. Germline V gene lookup returns CDR1 SGDLS and CDR2 YYNGEE. The CDR3 consists of 14 residues. This CDR3 is CASSVEGSTEPQHF. CDR3 bases: TGTGCCAGCAGCGTAGAGGGCTCGACGGAGCCCCAGCATTTT.

Only a few counts were recorded for this clonotype. This chain connects TRBV11-2 to TRBJ2-4; the D gene is possibly TRBD2 (6 bases). The germline V gene encodes CDR1 SGHAT and CDR2 FQNNGV. This CDR3 spans 16 amino acids. Trimming took off 5 bases at V and 4 bases at J, with 18 bases between the two ends. The CDR3 loop reads CASSPLGGTPKNIQYF. CDR3 in DNA: TGTGCCAGCAGCCCCCTGGGGGGTACCCCGAAAAACATTCAGTACTTC.

A few counts support this clonotype. This chain uses TRBV7-9 with TRBJ1-2, with D uncertain. Germline-derived CDR1 and CDR2 are SEHNR and FQNEAQ (reference sequence). The length of the CDR3 is 16 residues. V lost 8 bases to trimming and J lost 5 bases, with 24 bases between them. The DNA for the CDR3 is TGTGCCAGCCCCCGATATACGAACGGCAGGTCGTATGGCTACACCTTC. Its protein product is CASPRYTNGRSYGYTF.

This clonotype was seen a few times. This chain joins TRBV10-3 and TRBJ2-3, with D possibly TRBD2 on 5 matching bases. Germline CDR1 reads ENHRY; CDR2 reads SYGVKD. The V end lost 3 bases, the J end lost 2 bases, and 18 bases lay between the germline ends. This CDR3 has 17 amino acids. Written as DNA, the CDR3 is TGTGCCATCAGTGAAAAGCGGAAATACCGTTACACAGATACGCAGTATTTT. This encodes CAISEKRKYRYTDTQYF.

A word on this clonotype: Given a much more abundant clone one base away, this may be a read error. This chain joins TRBV12-3 or TRBV12-4 and TRBJ2-3; no clear D gene. Trimming stripped 5 bases from V and 2 bases from J, with 8 bases between. The CDR3 runs 13 residues. The CDR3 region has the DNA TGTGCCAGCAGTCCTGGATTCACAGATACGCAGTATTTT. Residues: CASSPGFTDTQYF.

This clonotype came up many times. V and J are TRBV12-3 or TRBV12-4 and TRBJ2-2; no reliable D call. V was clipped by 3 bases and J by 6 bases, with 14 bases between them. This CDR3 has 15 amino acids. Written as DNA, the CDR3 is TGTGCCAGCAGTTTTGAGTCTAGAGGATCCGGGGAGCTGTTTTTT. This encodes CASSFESRGSGELFF.

The V call is TRBV12-3 or TRBV12-4, the J call TRBJ1-1; possibly TRBD1 for D (6 bases). The CDR3 covers 18 residues. V was clipped by 5 bases and J by 5 bases, with 27 bases between them. The CDR3 sequence is CASSPKSSTTGARTEAFF. CDR3 nucleotide sequence: TGTGCCAGCAGTCCCAAATCGTCTACGACAGGAGCGAGGACTGAAGCTTTCTTT.

The sample holds a few counts of this clonotype. The genes are TRBV27 and TRBJ1-5, with 7 nucleotides matching TRBD1. Per the germline V gene, CDR1 is MNHEY and CDR2 is SMNVEV (reference sequence). The junction had 3 bases not matched to a gene; V was cut back by 4 bases and J by 3 bases. The CDR3 has 14 residues. The CDR3 spells CASSSGTVNQPQHF. DNA of the CDR3: TGTGCCAGCAGTTCCGGGACAGTCAATCAGCCCCAGCATTTT.

The CDR3: CSAPRDKTYGYTF. CDR3 bases: TGCAGTGCGCCACGCGACAAGACCTATGGCTACACCTTC. The rearrangement joins TRBV20-1 to TRBJ1-2, with D uncertain. CDR3 length: 13 residues. V was pared by 6 bases and J by 4 bases, with 15 bases between. The V gene's germline CDR1 is DFQATT and CDR2 SNEGSKA (reference sequence).

V gene TRBV12-1 combines with J gene TRBJ2-6; TRBD1 is taken as the D call from the table, unchecked against the DNA. TRBV12-1 is recorded as a pseudogene. CDR3 length: 19 residues. The chain's CDR3 is CASSFPLTTGSSGANVLTF. The CDR3 nucleotides read TGTGCCAGCAGCTTTCCTTTGACGACGGGAAGCTCTGGGGCCAACGTCCTGACTTTC.

This chain connects TRBV5-1 to TRBJ1-1, with D perhaps TRBD1 (5 bases). Between the trimmed V and J ends, which lost 5 bases and 0 bases, there was a span of 14 bases. Germline CDR1 and CDR2: SGHRS and YFSETQ. The CDR3 has 15 residues. The chain's CDR3 is CASSWGRVMNTEAFF. The CDR3, as DNA: TGCGCCAGCAGTTGGGGGAGGGTGATGAACACTGAAGCTTTCTTT.

The rearrangement links TRBV24-1 to TRBJ1-2, with 9 nucleotides matching TRBD1. The CDR3 contains 16 residues. Germline assignment: CDR1 KGHDR and CDR2 SFDVKD. The J segment lost 0 bases and the V segment lost 4 bases, leaving 5 bases of the junction unmatched. The CDR3 is CATSDPRTGANYGYTF. The CDR3 DNA reads TGTGCCACCAGTGACCCAAGGACAGGGGCTAACTATGGCTACACCTTC.

This clonotype was picked up many times. The chain has TRBV10-3 and TRBJ2-7, with D maybe TRBD2 (5 bases). The CDR3 totals 12 residues. In germline, CDR1 is ENHRY, CDR2 SYGVKD. With 10 bases removed from V and 2 bases from J, the gap between germline ends came to 12 bases. CDR3 region: CATGVGPYEQYF. CDR3 nucleotide sequence: TGTGCCACCGGGGTGGGTCCCTACGAGCAGTACTTC.

This clonotype was observed at least ten times. The CDR3 bases are TGTGCCAGCAGCGGATACGGCTACACCTTC. It translates to CASSGYGYTF. This chain links TRBV5-6 with TRBJ1-2, with D hard to call. The CDR3 is 10 residues long. Germline V gene lookup returns CDR1 SGHDT and CDR2 YYEEEE. V lost 4 bases, J lost 8 bases, and 6 bases lay in between.

The chain couples TRBV5-4 to TRBJ2-6; D ambiguous. Trimming took off 1 base at V and 8 bases at J, with 7 bases between the two ends. This CDR3 has 13 amino acids. CDR1 and CDR2 from the germline V gene are SGHNT and YYREEE (reference sequence). CDR3 sequence: CASSLPPPNVLTF. The CDR3 DNA follows: TGTGCCAGCAGCTTGCCCCCCCCCAACGTCCTGACTTTC. Using reference TRBV5-4 and TRBJ2-6 for the parts outside the CDR3, the full variable domain is ETGVTQSPTHLIKTRGQQVTLRCSSQSGHNTVSWYQQALGQGPQFIFQYYREEENGRGNFPPRFSGLQFPNYSSELNVNALELDDSALYLCASSLPPPNVLTFGAGSRLTVL.

The V and J genes are TRBV10-2 and TRBJ1-5; TRBD1 is a possible D gene (5 bases). CDR3 length equals 14 residues. Looked up from germline, CDR1 is WSHSY and CDR2 is SAAADI. Trimming stripped 8 bases from V and 6 bases from J, with 17 bases between. This CDR3 is CASQRQPQGQPQHF. The DNA for the CDR3 is TGCGCCAGCCAGAGACAGCCCCAGGGTCAGCCCCAGCATTTT.

This clonotype was observed a handful of times. The CDR3 region is CASSPLGHEQYF. CDR3 nucleotides: TGTGCCAGCAGTCCCTTGGGTCACGAGCAGTACTTC. The chain links TRBV27 to TRBJ2-7; D ambiguous. Trimming stripped 5 bases from V and 5 bases from J, with 10 bases between. The CDR3 spans 12 residues. Germline-derived CDR1 and CDR2 are MNHEY and SMNVEV (reference sequence).

This sequence joins TRBV5-5 and TRBJ1-2; no definite D call. This CDR3 is 17 amino acids long. Trimming took off 3 bases at V and 0 bases at J, with 18 bases between the two ends. Germline V gene lookup returns CDR1 SGHKS and CDR2 YYEKEE (reference sequence). The CDR3 reads CASSSRSIRLPNYGYTF. CDR3 coding DNA: TGTGCCAGCAGCTCCAGAAGCATCCGATTGCCTAACTATGGCTACACCTTC. Based on the CDR3 plus reference TRBV5-5 and TRBJ1-2, the full variable domain is DAGVTQSPTHLIKTRGQQVTLRCSPISGHKSVSWYQQVLGQGPQFIFQYYEKEERGRGNFPDRFSARQFPNYSSELNVNALLLGDSALYLCASSSRSIRLPNYGYTFGSGTRLTVV.

This clonotype was picked up a small number of times. The chain is built from TRBV9 and TRBJ2-5, with no clear D. Germline CDR1 is SGDLS and CDR2 is YYNGEE. V was shortened by 3 bases and J by 0 bases, with 3 bases between the two germline ends. CDR3 length: 12 residues. The CDR3 here is CASSANQETQYF. In DNA, the CDR3 is TGTGCCAGCAGCGCCAACCAAGAGACCCAGTACTTC.

Of note for this clonotype: With a much larger clone just one base away, this may be a read error. This chain links TRBV5-6 with TRBJ2-2, with D perhaps TRBD1 or TRBD2 (6 bases each). Germline V CDR1 and CDR2: SGHDT, YYEEEE. This CDR3 spans 15 amino acids. The CDR3 here is CASSFWGANTWELFF. DNA for the CDR3: TGTGCCAGCAGCTTCTGGGGGGCGAACACCTGGGAGCTGTTTTTT.

This clonotype was recorded a few times. V usage is TRBV15 and J usage is TRBJ2-7, with 9 bases fitting TRBD1. The CDR3 runs 15 residues. The V segment lost 5 bases and the J segment 0 bases; nucleotides outside the gene matches: 5. Germline V gene data show CDR1 as LNHNV and CDR2 as YYDKDF (reference sequence). Written as DNA, the CDR3 is TGTGCCACCAGCTTAGAGACAGGGGGCTCCTACGAGCAGTACTTC. This encodes CATSLETGGSYEQYF.